This T cell receptor beta chain was sequenced during a study of blood T cell repertoires in COVID-19. About the study: Acute-phase and convalescent COVID-19 samples originated in the United States, Italy and Spain. PBMCs, B-cell-depleted T cells, or T cells were the source of the cDNA or gDNA that made up the material.

CDR1 is SEHNR and CDR2 is FQNEAQ in the germline V gene (reference sequence). Trimming stripped 2 bases from V and 8 bases from J, with 16 bases between. The CDR3 has 15 residues. Original analysis: Amplified reference gene primers provided the basis for estimating nucleated cell counts. TCRdb's copy holds only in-frame clones and misses some; the assay was immunoSEQ multiplex PCR. V and J calls and clone size are given by that table; D and trimming were obtained from the DNA. Of tens of thousands of clones in the sample, roughly 84% were seen once. This receptor was taken from a woman of 80 years or more in a cohort sampled during active or convalescent COVID-19. The J gene is TRBJ2-1, the V gene TRBV7-9; a weak D match, TRBD1 (5 bases). The sample was peripheral blood. The CDR3 region has the DNA TGTGCCAGCAGCTTAACCGTTCAGGTGGGGCATGAGCAGTTCTTC. This sequence encodes CASSLTVQVGHEQFF.